These 19 T cell receptor beta chains were sequenced from one sample in a study of blood T cell repertoires in COVID-19. This table comes from immunoSEQ multiplex PCR, and its TCRdb copy is limited to in-frame clones, with some not included. The repertoire holds some 130,000 clones, with more than 75% as singletons. Sequences were obtained from peripheral blood. These receptors all stem from a man between 65 and 85 years old with active COVID-19.

V is TRBV5-1 and J is TRBJ2-7; D is undetermined. Between the trimmed V and J ends, which lost 0 bases and 0 bases, there was a span of 7 bases. CDR3 length: 14 residues. The germline CDR1 and CDR2 sequences are SGHRS and YFSETQ. The CDR3 protein is CASSLESSSYEQYF. In DNA form, the CDR3 reads TGCGCCAGCAGCTTGGAAAGTAGCTCCTACGAGCAGTACTTC.

The V gene is TRBV4-1, the J gene TRBJ2-3; TRBD2 agrees at 9 bases. There are 15 residues in the CDR3. V lost 4 bases, J lost 3 bases, and 5 bases stayed unmatched. CDR1 and CDR2 (germline): MGHRA, YSYEKL. The CDR3 sequence: CASSLAGLATDTQYF. The CDR3 DNA follows: TGCGCCAGCAGCCTGGCGGGACTAGCAACAGATACGCAGTATTTT.

The sample holds a few counts of this clone. This chain links TRBV6-5 with TRBJ1-2, with TRBD1 matching over 10 bases. CDR1 MNHEY and CDR2 SVGAGI come from the germline V gene. V lost 0 bases, J lost 5 bases, and 3 bases stayed unmatched. The CDR3 spans 15 residues. CDR3 region: CASSYSGQGWYGYTF. The CDR3 DNA reads TGTGCCAGCAGTTACTCGGGACAGGGGTGGTATGGCTACACCTTC.

The rearrangement joins TRBV6-5 to TRBJ1-2; D is perhaps TRBD1 (6 bases). CDR3 length equals 14 residues. The V end was cut by 8 bases, the J end by 3 bases, with 16 bases between. The germline V gene encodes CDR1 MNHEY and CDR2 SVGAGI. CDR3: CASPSRGADYGYTF. CDR3 nucleotide sequence: TGTGCCAGCCCCAGCCGGGGGGCAGACTATGGCTACACCTTC.

This chain uses TRBV3-1 (or the pseudogene TRBV3-2) with TRBJ2-1; 9 bases map to TRBD2. This CDR3 is 18 amino acids long. Trimming removed 1 base from V and 7 bases from J; junction bases left unmatched: 14. Germline V gives CDR1 LGHDT, CDR2 YNNKEL (reference sequence). CDR3 DNA sequence: TGTGCCAGCAGCCAAGCGCCTCTGGGTAGCGGGAGTCGAAATGAGCAGTTCTTC. This sequence encodes CASSQAPLGSGSRNEQFF.

The chain is built from TRBV7-2 and TRBJ2-1, with D possibly TRBD1 on 5 matching bases. Germline CDR1 is SGHTA and CDR2 is FQGNSA. The CDR3 covers 14 residues. V was pared by 3 bases and J by 12 bases, with 18 bases between. The DNA of the CDR3 is TGTGCCAGCAGCTTGTACGGCCTCAGGGTTGGGCAGTTCTTC. It codes for CASSLYGLRVGQFF.

This chain connects TRBV19 to TRBJ1-5; no definite D call. This CDR3 comprises 15 residues. From germline, CDR1 is LNHDA and CDR2 SQIVND (reference sequence). The V end was cut by 6 bases, the J end by 0 bases, with 12 bases between. As DNA, the CDR3 is TGTGCCAGTAGGGGCGTTGGAACTAGCAATCAGCCCCAGCATTTT. This codes for CASRGVGTSNQPQHF.

The rearrangement uses TRBV19 and TRBJ2-1; D is possibly TRBD2 (5 bases). From germline, CDR1 is LNHDA and CDR2 SQIVND (reference sequence). The CDR3 sequence is 14 residues long. Trimming left V 0 bases short and J 5 bases short, with 8 bases between. The CDR3 coding sequence is TGTGCCAGTAGTATAGATCCAGCGGACAATGAGCAGTTCTTC. Translating it yields CASSIDPADNEQFF.

As regards this clone: The identical CDR3 is also encoded by other nucleotide sequences in the sample. The V and J genes are TRBV5-1 and TRBJ2-7; D not certain. The CDR3 consists of 13 residues. Trimming took off 3 bases at V and 3 bases at J, with 10 bases between the two ends. Germline assignment: CDR1 SGHRS and CDR2 YFSETQ. The chain's CDR3 is CASSSPYSYEQYF. CDR3 sequence (DNA): TGCGCCAGCAGCTCCCCGTACAGCTACGAGCAGTACTTC. The full variable domain, completed using reference TRBV5-1 and TRBJ2-7, is KAGVTQTPRYLIKTRGQQVTLSCSPISGHRSVSWYQQTPGQGLQFLFEYFSETQRNKGNFPGRFSGRQFSNSRSEMNVSTLELGDSALYLCASSSPYSYEQYFGPGTRLTVT.

In DNA form, the CDR3 reads TGCAGTGCCCTAGAAGAGACCCAGTACTTC. Translation gives CSALEETQYF. The chain recombines TRBV20-1 with TRBJ2-5; D not certain. Between the trimmed V and J ends, which lost 6 bases and 3 bases, there was a span of 5 bases. The CDR3 spans 10 residues. CDR1 is DFQATT, CDR2 SNEGSKA, per germline (reference sequence).

The chain carries TRBV3-1 (or the pseudogene TRBV3-2) and TRBJ2-1; D remains ambiguous. With 5 bases removed from V and 8 bases from J, the gap between germline ends came to 19 bases. CDR1 is LGHDT and CDR2 is YNNKEL in the germline V gene (reference sequence). CDR3 size: 15 residues. The CDR3 loop reads CASSLPGTSSDEQFF. The CDR3 coding sequence is TGTGCCAGCAGCTTACCCGGAACCTCCAGCGATGAGCAGTTCTTC.

The chain joins TRBV5-1 to TRBJ1-1; TRBD1 aligns across 11 bases. Looked up from germline, CDR1 is SGHRS and CDR2 is YFSETQ. J was trimmed by 5 bases and V by 0 bases; bases with no gene match: 9. The CDR3 consists of 17 residues. CDR3 amino acids: CASSLVGTGGIDTEAFF. The CDR3 DNA is TGCGCCAGCAGCTTGGTGGGGACAGGGGGAATTGATACTGAAGCTTTCTTT. Supplemented by reference TRBV5-1 and TRBJ1-1, the full variable domain reads KAGVTQTPRYLIKTRGQQVTLSCSPISGHRSVSWYQQTPGQGLQFLFEYFSETQRNKGNFPGRFSGRQFSNSRSEMNVSTLELGDSALYLCASSLVGTGGIDTEAFFGQGTRLTVV.

V is TRBV27 and J is TRBJ2-1, with 8 bases lining up with TRBD2. Germline V gene sequence: CDR1 MNHEY, CDR2 SMNVEV (reference sequence). This CDR3 is built from 15 residues. J was trimmed by 3 bases and V by 6 bases; bases with no gene match: 7. In DNA, the CDR3 is TGTGCCAGCAGCTTAGCGGGACTTCTCTACAATGAGCAGTTCTTC. Translating gives CASSLAGLLYNEQFF.

This clone was recorded only once. The J gene is TRBJ2-2, the V gene TRBV7-3, with unresolved D. With 3 bases removed from V and 4 bases from J, the gap between germline ends came to 9 bases. The germline V gene encodes CDR1 SGHTA and CDR2 FQGTGA. This CDR3 comprises 14 residues. CDR3 bases: TGTGCCAGCAGCTTCGACTCGCCCACCGGGGAGCTGTTTTTT. Amino acids: CASSFDSPTGELFF.

The chain joins TRBV19 to TRBJ2-7, with TRBD2 identical over 13 bases. Germline V gene data show CDR1 as LNHDA and CDR2 as SQIVND (reference sequence). CDR3 size: 16 residues. V trimming: 4 bases; J trimming: 0 bases; junction bases outside the gene matches: 3. The CDR3 region is CASSSRLAGGSYEQYF. CDR3 nucleotides: TGTGCCAGTAGTAGCAGACTAGCGGGAGGCTCCTACGAGCAGTACTTC. Drawing the rest from reference TRBV19 and TRBJ2-7, the complete variable domain is DGGITQSPKYLFRKEGQNVTLSCEQNLNHDAMYWYRQDPGQGLRLIYYSQIVNDFQKGDIAEGYSVSREKKESFPLTVTSAQKNPTAFYLCASSSRLAGGSYEQYFGPGTRLTVT.

The chain employs TRBV4-1 and TRBJ2-7; D is possibly TRBD1 (6 bases). Deletions cut 0 bases from V and 3 bases from J, with 12 bases between. This CDR3 comprises 15 residues. Germline CDR1 MGHRA, CDR2 YSYEKL. CDR3 bases: TGCGCCAGCAGCCAAGACACGAGACAGGACTACGAGCAGTACTTC. Protein: CASSQDTRQDYEQYF.

The chain is built from TRBV12-3 or TRBV12-4 and TRBJ1-2, with TRBD1 identical over 9 bases. This CDR3 comprises 13 residues. The V gene end was trimmed by 5 bases and the J gene end by 7 bases; junction bases not matched to a gene: 5. DNA of the CDR3: TGTGCCAGCAGTCAACAGGGGGCCCGTGGCTACACCTTC. This encodes CASSQQGARGYTF.

The V gene is TRBV5-8, the J gene TRBJ2-1; D unresolved. CDR3 length: 12 residues. Germline CDR1 is SGHTS and CDR2 is YDEGEE. V was clipped by 4 bases and J by 5 bases, with 7 bases between them. CDR3 sequence reads: CASSPVNNEQFF. The CDR3 DNA reads as TGTGCCAGCAGCCCAGTGAACAATGAGCAGTTCTTC.

The chain joins TRBV7-2 to TRBJ2-7, with TRBD1 matching 9 bases. Germline trimming cut 4 bases from V and 9 bases from J; bases unmatched to any gene: 10. This CDR3 has 14 residues. The germline CDR1 and CDR2 sequences are SGHTA and FQGNSA. CDR3 protein: CASSSDRGLPRQYF. Here the CDR3 DNA reads TGTGCCAGCAGCTCGGACAGGGGACTACCGAGGCAGTACTTC.